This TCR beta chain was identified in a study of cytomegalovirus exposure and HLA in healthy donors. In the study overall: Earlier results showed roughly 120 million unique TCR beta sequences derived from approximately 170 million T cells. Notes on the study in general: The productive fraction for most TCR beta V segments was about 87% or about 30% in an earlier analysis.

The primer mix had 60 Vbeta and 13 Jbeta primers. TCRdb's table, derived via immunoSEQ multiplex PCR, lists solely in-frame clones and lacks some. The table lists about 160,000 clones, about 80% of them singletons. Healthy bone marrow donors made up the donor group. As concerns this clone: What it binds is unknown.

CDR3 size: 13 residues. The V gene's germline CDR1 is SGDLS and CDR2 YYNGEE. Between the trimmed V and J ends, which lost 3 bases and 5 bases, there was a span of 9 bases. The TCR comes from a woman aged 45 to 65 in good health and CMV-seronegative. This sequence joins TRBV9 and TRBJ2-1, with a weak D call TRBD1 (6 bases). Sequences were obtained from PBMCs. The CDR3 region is CASSGGQNNEQFF. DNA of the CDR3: TGTGCCAGCAGCGGAGGACAGAACAATGAGCAGTTCTTC.